This TCR beta chain was documented in a study of blood T cell repertoires in COVID-19. On the study more broadly: Acute and convalescent COVID-19 specimens originated in the United States, Italy and Spain.

In the study's own analysis: Estimation of nucleated cell counts was performed using reference gene primer amplification. TCRdb keeps only in-frame clones here, not all; method: immunoSEQ multiplex PCR. That table furnishes V, J and clone size, whereas the DNA furnished D and trimming. The sample consists of under 200,000 clones, 87% of them appearing once. CDR1 is MNHEY and CDR2 is SVGAGI in the germline V gene. V lost 0 bases and J lost 4; bases outside the gene matches: 4. The CDR3 is 15 residues long. The TCR sequence derives from a man aged 60-69 years with active or convalescent COVID-19. The V call is TRBV6-5, the J call TRBJ2-7; 9 nucleotides match TRBD1. What was sequenced was peripheral blood. This CDR3 is CASSYSIQGAYEQYF. In nucleotides, the CDR3 is TGTGCCAGCAGTTACTCGATACAGGGGGCGTACGAGCAGTACTTC.